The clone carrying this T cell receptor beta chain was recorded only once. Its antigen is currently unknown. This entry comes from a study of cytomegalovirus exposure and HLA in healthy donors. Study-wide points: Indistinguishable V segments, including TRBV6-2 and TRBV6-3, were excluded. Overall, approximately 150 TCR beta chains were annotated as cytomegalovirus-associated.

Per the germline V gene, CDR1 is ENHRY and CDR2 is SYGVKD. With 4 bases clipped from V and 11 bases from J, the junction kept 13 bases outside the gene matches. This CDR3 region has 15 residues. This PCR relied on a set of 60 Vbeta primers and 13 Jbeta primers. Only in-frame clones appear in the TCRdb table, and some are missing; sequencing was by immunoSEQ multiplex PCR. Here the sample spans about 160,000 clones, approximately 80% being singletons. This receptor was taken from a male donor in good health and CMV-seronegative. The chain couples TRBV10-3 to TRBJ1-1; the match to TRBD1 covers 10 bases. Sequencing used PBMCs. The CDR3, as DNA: TGTGCCATCAGTGCAGGGACAGGGGTTGTGGGCGATGCTTTCTTT. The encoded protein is CAISAGTGVVGDAFF.